Here is one TCR beta chain with its context. These data belong to a study of CD8+ T cells in alopecia areata. After isolation, RNA underwent reverse transcription to generate cDNA as the sequencing template. Some clones are missing from TCRdb's copy, which holds only in-frame ones; the method was immunoSEQ multiplex PCR. The table lists 150,000 to 200,000 clones, 40% to 55% of them singletons. Treatment denoted: oral pan-JAK inhibitor, 5-10 mg twice daily. Sample: CD8+ T cells sorted from blood, taken at week 52, from a patient treated with tofacitinib. The clonotype originates from a human donor with alopecia areata.

This CDR3 reads CASRRDTGANVLTF. The CDR3 nucleotides are TGTGCCAGCAGGCGGGACACTGGGGCCAACGTCCTGACTTTC. The chain carries TRBV6-1 and TRBJ2-6; D tentatively reads TRBD1 or TRBD2 (6 bases each). Germline V gives CDR1 MNHNS, CDR2 SASEGT. This CDR3 contains 14 residues. Trimming stripped 6 bases from V and 2 bases from J, with 8 bases between.